This entry lists 15 T cell receptor beta chains sequenced from one sample in a study of identical twins. TCRdb reprocessed the 5' RACE reads with MiXCR, giving one entry per CDR3 protein. The sample records 500,000 to 700,000 distinct CDR3 sequences, roughly 7.1% being singletons. This same sample was also part of a study on yellow fever vaccine responses in identical twins.

Sequencing used PBMCs. The receptor source for this set is a woman aged 18 to 35 in good health.

Many counts were recorded for this clonotype. J is TRBJ2-1 and V is TRBV12-3 or TRBV12-4; possible D gene TRBD2, 5 bases. Trimming cost V 3 bases and J 7 bases, with 16 bases left between them. The CDR3 runs to 15 residues. This CDR3 reads CASSFPARGSNEQFF. The DNA for the CDR3 is TGTGCCAGCAGTTTTCCGGCGAGAGGGAGTAATGAGCAGTTCTTC.

The sample holds many counts of this clonotype. The J gene is TRBJ1-5, the V gene TRBV12-3 or TRBV12-4, with D tentatively TRBD1 (5 bases). The CDR3 runs 14 residues. Between the trimmed V and J ends, which lost 4 bases and 1 base, there was a span of 8 bases. The CDR3 nucleotides read TGTGCCAGCAGTTCCCGACAGAGCAATCAGCCCCAGCATTTT. Amino acid sequence: CASSSRQSNQPQHF.

V is TRBV20-1 and J is TRBJ2-5; no definite D call. This CDR3 is 12 amino acids long. V was trimmed by 6 bases and J by 2 bases, leaving 10 bases between them. In germline, CDR1 is DFQATT, CDR2 SNEGSKA (reference sequence). CDR3 in amino acids: CSAGRTQETQYF. CDR3 nucleotides: TGCAGTGCGGGCCGAACGCAAGAGACCCAGTACTTC.

This chain uses TRBV29-1 with TRBJ2-1; TRBD1 matches at 7 bases. The CDR3 runs 13 residues. CDR1 and CDR2 from the germline V gene are SQVTM and ANQGSEA. V was clipped by 7 bases and J by 4 bases; unmatched bases: 7. The CDR3 DNA follows: TGCAGCGGCCGGACAGGACTTTACAATGAGCAGTTCTTC. Translation gives CSGRTGLYNEQFF.

The chain carries TRBV5-1 and TRBJ1-2, with D possibly TRBD1 on 5 matching bases. Germline CDR1 and CDR2: SGHRS and YFSETQ. The CDR3 extends over 15 amino acids. Trimming left V 4 bases short and J 5 bases short, with 18 bases between. The CDR3: CASSASGRPEYGYTF. For the CDR3, the DNA is TGCGCCAGCAGCGCCTCAGGGAGGCCCGAATATGGCTACACCTTC.

The chain combines TRBV27 with TRBJ2-7; D is possibly TRBD1 or TRBD2 (6 bases each). The germline CDR1 and CDR2 sequences are MNHEY and SMNVEV (reference sequence). V was cut by 0 bases and J by 5 bases, with 14 bases left in between. The CDR3 is 15 amino acids. The CDR3 protein is CASSLSWGAGDEQYF. The CDR3 coding sequence is TGTGCCAGCAGTTTATCATGGGGGGCCGGAGACGAGCAGTACTTC.

The chain recombines TRBV7-2 with TRBJ2-5; D might be TRBD1 (5 bases). Germline V gene data show CDR1 as SGHTA and CDR2 as FQGNSA. V was trimmed by 1 base and J by 7 bases, leaving 19 bases between them. This CDR3 region has 16 residues. The CDR3 reads CASSLEIGRAKGTQYF. DNA for the CDR3: TGTGCCAGCAGCTTAGAAATTGGCAGGGCAAAGGGGACCCAGTACTTC.

The V gene is TRBV20-1, the J gene TRBJ2-1; D is possibly TRBD1 or TRBD2 (10 bases each). The CDR3 has 17 residues. Germline V gene data show CDR1 as DFQATT and CDR2 as SNEGSKA (reference sequence). V gave up 4 bases and J gave up 8 bases, with 27 bases separating them. The CDR3 reads CSAKGQGRWLAGDEQFF. CDR3 nucleotide sequence: TGCAGTGCTAAGGGACAGGGGAGGTGGCTAGCGGGAGATGAGCAGTTCTTC.

This chain joins TRBV10-3 and TRBJ2-5; 8 nucleotides align to TRBD2. Germline V lookup: CDR1 ENHRY, CDR2 SYGVKD. J was trimmed by 3 bases and V by 11 bases; bases with no gene match: 8. There are 13 residues in the CDR3. CDR3 sequence reads: CAAGGGNKETQYF. Written as DNA, the CDR3 is TGTGCCGCCGGGGGGGGAAATAAAGAGACCCAGTACTTC.

This clonotype came up a few times. The CDR3 sequence is CSAPSGTSNTGELFF. For the CDR3, the DNA is TGCAGTGCTCCCTCCGGGACTTCGAACACCGGGGAGCTGTTTTTT. This chain links TRBV20-1 with TRBJ2-2, with a weak D call TRBD2 (6 bases). The CDR3 runs to 15 residues. V lost 5 bases to trimming and J lost 0 bases, with 13 bases between them. The V gene's germline CDR1 is DFQATT and CDR2 SNEGSKA (reference sequence).

V is TRBV24-1 and J is TRBJ2-2, with unresolved D. V was clipped by 2 bases and J by 1 base, with 4 bases between them. This CDR3 has 14 residues. From germline, CDR1 is KGHDR and CDR2 SFDVKD. CDR3 sequence reads: CATSDSENTGELFF. In DNA, the CDR3 is TGTGCCACCAGTGATTCGGAGAACACCGGGGAGCTGTTTTTT.

This clonotype was recorded many times. The rearrangement joins TRBV29-1 to TRBJ2-5; a weak D match, TRBD1 (6 bases). This CDR3 contains 13 residues. CDR1 SQVTM and CDR2 ANQGSEA come from the germline V gene. Trimming removed 6 bases at V and 5 bases at J, with 16 bases between. DNA for the CDR3: TGCAGCGTGATGACAGGCTCCTCTGAGACCCAGTACTTC. The encoded protein is CSVMTGSSETQYF.

This clonotype was detected many times. The chain couples TRBV6-5 to TRBJ2-7, with D possibly matching TRBD1 (5 bases). The CDR3 spans 13 residues. Per germline, CDR1 MNHEY and CDR2 SVGAGI. V was shortened by 4 bases and J by 0 bases, with 7 bases between the two germline ends. The CDR3 reads CASSFRDSYEQYV. CDR3 DNA sequence: TGTGCCAGCAGTTTCAGGGACTCCTACGAGCAGTACGTC.

V and J are TRBV6-6 and TRBJ1-5; D is uncertain. V was clipped by 6 bases and J by 2 bases, with 8 bases between them. The germline V gene encodes CDR1 MNHNY and CDR2 SVGAGI (reference sequence). CDR3 length equals 13 residues. The CDR3 sequence: CASRSRGNQPQHF. The CDR3, as DNA: TGTGCCAGCAGGAGCCGGGGCAATCAGCCCCAGCATTTT.

A few counts support this clonotype. The J gene is TRBJ2-2, the V gene TRBV12-3 or TRBV12-4; D might be TRBD2 (5 bases). The CDR3 contains 18 residues. Trimming shortened V by 3 bases and J by 4 bases, and 21 bases separated the two germline ends. The CDR3 is CASSFTREKSVVTGELFF. As DNA, the CDR3 is TGTGCCAGCAGTTTCACCCGGGAAAAAAGTGTGGTCACCGGGGAGCTGTTTTTT.